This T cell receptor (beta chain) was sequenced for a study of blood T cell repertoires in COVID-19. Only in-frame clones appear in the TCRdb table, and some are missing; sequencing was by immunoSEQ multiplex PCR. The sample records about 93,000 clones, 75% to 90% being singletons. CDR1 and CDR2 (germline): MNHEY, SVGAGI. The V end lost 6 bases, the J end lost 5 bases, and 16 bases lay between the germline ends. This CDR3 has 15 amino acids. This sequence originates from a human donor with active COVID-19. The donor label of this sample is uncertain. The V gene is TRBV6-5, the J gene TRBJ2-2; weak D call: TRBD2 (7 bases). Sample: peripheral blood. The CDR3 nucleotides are TGTGCCAGCAGCCAGGGGAGGGGAAGGACCGGGGAGCTGTTTTTT. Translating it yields CASSQGRGRTGELFF.